This TCR beta chain was documented in a study of technical replicates of blood from a few donors. V dropped 6 bases and J dropped 10 bases, with 13 bases sitting between them. The CDR3 extends over 12 amino acids. From germline, CDR1 is MNHEY and CDR2 SVGAGI. Clones were read by immunoSEQ multiplex PCR, and TCRdb kept only the in-frame ones, dropping some. The sample consists of about 76,000 clones, about 86% of them appearing once. The sequenced sample was PBMCs. This clonotype was sampled from a human donor in good health. Some clones in this sample may be carry-over from other donors' samples. The chain employs TRBV6-5 and TRBJ2-1; D unclear. Here the CDR3 DNA reads TGTGCCAGCAGCGCGAGACCGACAGAGCAGTTCTTC. Translating gives CASSARPTEQFF.